This T cell receptor beta chain was observed in a study of patients and donors after allogeneic stem cell transplantation. In this sample, this clonotype turned up a few times. TCRdb processed the RT-PCR reads anew with MiXCR; each CDR3 protein has one entry. This sample has over 150,000 distinct CDR3 sequences, with approximately 28% found just once. Germline V lookup: CDR1 SEHNR, CDR2 FQNEAQ (reference sequence). Trimming left V 0 bases short and J 2 bases short, with 7 bases between. This CDR3 comprises 14 residues. The TCR was taken from a human donor who was either an allogeneic HSCT recipient or a stem cell or donor lymphocyte infusion donor (not recorded which). It is not recorded whose cells these are; they may come from a transplant donor. The rearrangement uses TRBV7-9 and TRBJ1-2; D unresolved. The sequencing input was blood, either unsorted or a sorted T cell fraction (not recorded which). CDR3 DNA: TGTGCCAGCAGCTTAGCCACGGGGAACTATGGCTACACCTTC. Protein sequence: CASSLATGNYGYTF.